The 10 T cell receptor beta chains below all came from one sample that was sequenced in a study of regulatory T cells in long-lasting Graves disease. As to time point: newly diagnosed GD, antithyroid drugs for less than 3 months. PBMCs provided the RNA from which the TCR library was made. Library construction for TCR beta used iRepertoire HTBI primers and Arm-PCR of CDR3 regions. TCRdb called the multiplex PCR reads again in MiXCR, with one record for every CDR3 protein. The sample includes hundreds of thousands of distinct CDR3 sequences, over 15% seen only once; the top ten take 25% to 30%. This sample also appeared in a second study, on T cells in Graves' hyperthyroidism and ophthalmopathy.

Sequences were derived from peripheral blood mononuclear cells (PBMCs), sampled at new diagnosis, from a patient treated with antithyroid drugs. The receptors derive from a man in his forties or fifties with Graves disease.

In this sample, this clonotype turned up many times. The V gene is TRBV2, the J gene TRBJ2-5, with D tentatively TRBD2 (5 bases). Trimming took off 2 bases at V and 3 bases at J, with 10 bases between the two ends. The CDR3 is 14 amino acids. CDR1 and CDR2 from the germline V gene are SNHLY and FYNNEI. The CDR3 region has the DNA TGTGCCAGCAGTGAAAGGGTCGGGAAAGAGACCCAGTACTTC. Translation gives CASSERVGKETQYF.

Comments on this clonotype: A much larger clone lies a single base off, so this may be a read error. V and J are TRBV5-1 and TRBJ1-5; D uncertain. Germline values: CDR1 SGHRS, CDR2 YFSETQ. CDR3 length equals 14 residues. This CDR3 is CASSLGDLNQSQHF. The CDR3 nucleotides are TGCGCCAGCAGCCTTGGGGATCTAAATCAGTCCCAGCATTTT.

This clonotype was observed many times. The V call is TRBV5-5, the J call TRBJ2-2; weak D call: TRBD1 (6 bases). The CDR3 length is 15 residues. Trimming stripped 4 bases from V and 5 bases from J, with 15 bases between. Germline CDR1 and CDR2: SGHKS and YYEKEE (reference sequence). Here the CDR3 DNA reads TGTGCCAGCAGCGGTGACAGGCTTGTTACCGGGGAGCTGTTTTTT. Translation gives CASSGDRLVTGELFF.

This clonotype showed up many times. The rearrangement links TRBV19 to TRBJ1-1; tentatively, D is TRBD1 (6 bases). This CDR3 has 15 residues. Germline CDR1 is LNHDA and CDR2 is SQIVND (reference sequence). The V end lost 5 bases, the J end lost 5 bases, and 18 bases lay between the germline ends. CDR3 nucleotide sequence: TGTGCCAGTAGTGAGCTAACAGGGTTTCGGACTGAAGCTTTCTTT. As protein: CASSELTGFRTEAFF.

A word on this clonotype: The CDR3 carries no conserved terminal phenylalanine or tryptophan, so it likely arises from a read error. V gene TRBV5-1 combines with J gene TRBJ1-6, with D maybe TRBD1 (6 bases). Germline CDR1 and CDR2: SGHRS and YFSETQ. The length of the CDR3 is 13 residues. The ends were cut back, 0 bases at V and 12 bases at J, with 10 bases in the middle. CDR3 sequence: CASSLESGQPLHL. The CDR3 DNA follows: TGCGCCAGCAGCTTGGAATCGGGACAACCCCTCCACCTT.

CDR3 nucleotides: TGTGCCAGCACTCTGGTCCTGGACACTGAAGCTTTCTTT. Protein: CASTLVLDTEAFF. This chain uses TRBV7-9 with TRBJ1-1; D uncertain. CDR1 and CDR2 (germline): SEHNR, FQNEAQ (reference sequence). V gave up 7 bases and J gave up 3 bases, with 12 bases separating them. The CDR3 spans 13 residues. Combining the CDR3 with reference TRBV7-9 and TRBJ1-1 gives the whole variable domain DTGVSQNPRHKITKRGQNVTFRCDPISEHNRLYWYRQTLGQGPEFLTYFQNEAQLEKSRLLSDRFSAERPKGSFSTLEIQRTEQGDSAMYLCASTLVLDTEAFFGQGTRLTVV.

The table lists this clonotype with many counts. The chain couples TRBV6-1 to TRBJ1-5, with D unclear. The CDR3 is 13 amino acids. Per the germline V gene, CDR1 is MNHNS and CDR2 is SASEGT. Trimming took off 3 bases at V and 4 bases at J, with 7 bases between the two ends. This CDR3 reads CASSDGGNQPQHF. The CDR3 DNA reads TGTGCCAGCAGTGATGGAGGGAATCAGCCCCAGCATTTT.

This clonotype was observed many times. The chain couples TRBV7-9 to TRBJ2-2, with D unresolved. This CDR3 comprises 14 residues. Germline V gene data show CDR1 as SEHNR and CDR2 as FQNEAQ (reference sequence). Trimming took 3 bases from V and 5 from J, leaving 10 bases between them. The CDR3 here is CASSLAQLTGELFF. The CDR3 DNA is TGTGCCAGCAGCTTGGCACAGTTAACCGGGGAGCTGTTTTTT.

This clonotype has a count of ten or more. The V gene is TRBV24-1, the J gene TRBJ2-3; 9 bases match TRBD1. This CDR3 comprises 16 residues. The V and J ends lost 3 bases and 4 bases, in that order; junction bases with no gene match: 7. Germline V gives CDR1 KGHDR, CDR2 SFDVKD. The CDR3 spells CATSDAGTGSPDTQYF. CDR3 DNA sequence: TGTGCCACCAGTGATGCCGGGACAGGGAGCCCAGATACGCAGTATTTT.

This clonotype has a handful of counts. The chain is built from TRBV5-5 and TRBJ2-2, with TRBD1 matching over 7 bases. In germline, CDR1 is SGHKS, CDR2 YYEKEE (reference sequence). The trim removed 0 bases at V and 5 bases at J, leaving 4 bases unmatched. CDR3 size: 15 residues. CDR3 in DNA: TGTGCCAGCAGCTTGGAGGCCAGGGGGACCGGGGAGCTGTTTTTT. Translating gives CASSLEARGTGELFF.